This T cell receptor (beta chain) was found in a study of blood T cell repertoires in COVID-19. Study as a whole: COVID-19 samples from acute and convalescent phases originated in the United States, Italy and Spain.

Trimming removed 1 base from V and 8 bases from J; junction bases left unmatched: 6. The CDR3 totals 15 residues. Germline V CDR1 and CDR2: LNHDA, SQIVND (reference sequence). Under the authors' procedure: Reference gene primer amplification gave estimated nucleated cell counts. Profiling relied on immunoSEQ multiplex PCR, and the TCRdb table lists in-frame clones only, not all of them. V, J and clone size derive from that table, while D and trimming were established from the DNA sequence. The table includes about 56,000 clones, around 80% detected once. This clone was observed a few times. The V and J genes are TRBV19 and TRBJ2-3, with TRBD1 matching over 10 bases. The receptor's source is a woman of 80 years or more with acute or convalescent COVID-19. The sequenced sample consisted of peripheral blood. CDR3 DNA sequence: TGTGCCAGTAGTATAGTTGGGACAGGGGTGATTACGCAGTATTTT. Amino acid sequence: CASSIVGTGVITQYF.